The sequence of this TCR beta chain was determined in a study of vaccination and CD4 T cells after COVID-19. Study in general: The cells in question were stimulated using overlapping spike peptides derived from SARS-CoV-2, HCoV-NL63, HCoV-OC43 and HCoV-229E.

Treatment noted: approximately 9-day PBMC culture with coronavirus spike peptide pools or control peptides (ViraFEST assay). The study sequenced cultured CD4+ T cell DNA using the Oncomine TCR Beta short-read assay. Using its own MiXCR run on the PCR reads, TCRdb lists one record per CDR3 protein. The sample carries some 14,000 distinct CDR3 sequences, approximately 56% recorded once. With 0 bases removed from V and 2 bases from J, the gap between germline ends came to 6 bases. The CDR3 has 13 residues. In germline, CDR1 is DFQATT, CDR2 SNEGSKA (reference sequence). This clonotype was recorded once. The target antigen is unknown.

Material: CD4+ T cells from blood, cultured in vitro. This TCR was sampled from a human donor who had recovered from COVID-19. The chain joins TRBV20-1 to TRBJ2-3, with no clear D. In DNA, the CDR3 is TGCAGTGCTAGAGATCGGGCCACAGATACGCAGTATTTT. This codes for CSARDRATDTQYF.